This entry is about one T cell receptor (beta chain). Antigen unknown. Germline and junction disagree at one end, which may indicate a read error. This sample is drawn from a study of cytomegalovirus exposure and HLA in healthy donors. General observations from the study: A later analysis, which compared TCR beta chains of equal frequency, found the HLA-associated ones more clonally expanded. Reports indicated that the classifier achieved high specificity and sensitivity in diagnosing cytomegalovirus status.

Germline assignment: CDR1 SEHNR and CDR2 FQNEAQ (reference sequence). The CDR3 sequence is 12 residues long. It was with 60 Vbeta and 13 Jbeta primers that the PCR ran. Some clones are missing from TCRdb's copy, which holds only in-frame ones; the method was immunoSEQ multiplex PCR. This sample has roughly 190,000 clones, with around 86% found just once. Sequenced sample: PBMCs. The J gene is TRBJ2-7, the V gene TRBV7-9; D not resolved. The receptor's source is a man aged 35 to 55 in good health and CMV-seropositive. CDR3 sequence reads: CSSSLLGGEQYF. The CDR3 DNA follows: TGTTCCAGCAGCTTATTAGGCGGCGAGCAGTACTTC.